Sequencing of this T cell receptor beta chain was carried out in a study of early T cells in non-severe SARS-CoV-2 infection. The overall study: Sequenced material consisted of bulk RNA (from unsorted whole blood), and chains were unpaired.

This clonotype was counted only a few times. Its antigen is still unknown. In the library, individual cDNA molecules carried attached unique molecular identifiers. TCRdb passed the 5' RACE reads through MiXCR, listing each CDR3 protein once. Of about 80,000 distinct CDR3 sequences listed, about 9.6% are singletons. This CDR3 has 17 residues. V trimming: 7 bases; J trimming: 4 bases; junction bases outside the gene matches: 13. Germline CDR1 and CDR2: MNHEY and SVGEGT. Study findings and constraints: Using VDJdb, the matching emphasized anti-spike CD8 responses while missing private and CD4 specificities.

The V gene is TRBV6-2 or TRBV6-3, the J gene TRBJ2-1; 10 positions match TRBD1. Sequencing was carried out using whole blood. This clonotype was obtained from an adult who was a healthcare worker with PCR-confirmed SARS-CoV-2 infection or an uninfected control (not recorded which). CDR3 region: CASNYAPGTGEYNEQFF. The CDR3 nucleotides are TGTGCCAGCAACTACGCCCCAGGGACAGGGGAGTACAATGAGCAGTTCTTC.